This T cell receptor beta chain is drawn from a study of tumor T cells in aggressive B-cell lymphoma. The CDR3 spans 14 residues. V was clipped by 0 bases and J by 13 bases, with 19 bases between them. Germline CDR1 is SGHNT and CDR2 is YYREEE (reference sequence). Produced via immunoSEQ multiplex PCR; TCRdb's table is partial and in-frame only. The data show a few thousand clones, roughly 88% seen once. The chain links TRBV5-4 to TRBJ1-2, with a possible D match to TRBD1 (5 bases). Source material: tumor tissue. The TCR originated in an adult with diffuse large B cell lymphoma. The CDR3 reads CASSLGPFSAGLTF. Here the CDR3 DNA reads TGTGCCAGCAGCTTGGGGCCCTTCTCAGCAGGGCTCACCTTC.